This T cell receptor beta chain was observed in a study of CD8 T cells in Susac syndrome. Study-wide results and limits: It was acknowledged by the study that relatively few individuals were included in its TCR sequencing and HLA analysis.

The RNA input was about 0.5 to 1 ug, and it was reverse transcribed with random hexamers. Multiplex immunoSEQ PCR targeted 54 Vbeta and 13 Jbeta TCR beta segments. TCRdb ran MiXCR on the immunoSEQ multiplex PCR reads and lists one entry per CDR3 protein. The data show around 200,000 distinct CDR3 sequences, 95% seen once. Sequencing of TCR beta was carried out in blood CD8+ and CD4+ T cells. Germline CDR1 and CDR2: SGDLS and YYNGEE. V was cut by 0 bases and J by 6 bases, with 8 bases left in between. The CDR3 is 13 residues long. As for this clonotype: No antigen is known for it.

The chain uses TRBV9 and TRBJ2-3; D is ambiguous. The sample was CD4+ T cells from PBMCs. The clonotype comes from a human donor with multiple sclerosis. The CDR3 spells CASSVESMDTQYF. CDR3 nucleotides: TGTGCCAGCAGCGTAGAGTCGATGGATACGCAGTATTTT.